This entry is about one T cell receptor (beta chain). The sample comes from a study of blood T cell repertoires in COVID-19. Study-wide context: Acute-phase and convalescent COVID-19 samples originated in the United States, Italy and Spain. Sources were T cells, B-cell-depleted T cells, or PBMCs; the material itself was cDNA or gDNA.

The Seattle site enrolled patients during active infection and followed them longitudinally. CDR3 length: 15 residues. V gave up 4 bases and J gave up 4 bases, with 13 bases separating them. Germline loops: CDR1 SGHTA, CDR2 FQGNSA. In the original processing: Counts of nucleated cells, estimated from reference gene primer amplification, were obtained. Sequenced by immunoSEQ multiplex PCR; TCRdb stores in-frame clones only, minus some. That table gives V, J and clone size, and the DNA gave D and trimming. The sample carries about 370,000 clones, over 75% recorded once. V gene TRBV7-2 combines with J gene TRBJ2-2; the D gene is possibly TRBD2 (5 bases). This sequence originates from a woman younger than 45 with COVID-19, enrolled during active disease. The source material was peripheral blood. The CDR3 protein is CASSSQASGTGELFF. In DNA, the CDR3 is TGTGCCAGCAGCTCCCAGGCCAGCGGCACCGGGGAGCTGTTTTTT.